This T cell receptor beta chain emerged from a study of shared clonotypes between healthy human individuals. Study observations and caveats: Clonotype sharing among donors was thought likely to change with sequencing depth. Between a handful of donors, naive CD4 clonotypes were shared at a level of about 5%.

Donors were healthy HIV-negative adults without recent acute infections or vaccinations. Profiled with immunoSEQ multiplex PCR; TCRdb holds only in-frame clones, not every one. The sample includes 650,000 to 750,000 clones, approximately 75% of them seen just once. CDR1 and CDR2 (germline): SEHNR, FQNEAQ (reference sequence). This CDR3 has 12 amino acids. V lost 5 bases, J lost 10 bases, and 12 bases lay in between. A word on this clone: As yet, its antigen is unknown.

The sample comprised memory CD4+ T cells sorted from blood. Regarding subset: CD45RA-negative fraction. This chain joins TRBV7-9 and TRBJ2-1, with D unclear. This sequence originates from a woman aged 25 to 39 in good health. The CDR3 DNA follows: TGTGCCAGCAGCCCCAGTCATGAAGAGCAGTTCTTC. Residues: CASSPSHEEQFF.